This TCR beta chain was identified during a study of blood T cell repertoires in COVID-19. Across the whole study: Acute and convalescent COVID-19 samples came from the United States, Italy and Spain.

The authors' processing: Amplification of reference gene primers was used by the study to estimate nucleated cell counts. The repertoire was sequenced with immunoSEQ multiplex PCR; TCRdb's copy has only in-frame clones and lacks some. V and J calls and clone size are copied from that table; D and trimming were computed from the DNA. The table shows under 350,000 clones, with roughly 89% occurring only once. The CDR3 sequence is 13 residues long. Germline lookup yields CDR1 LNHNV and CDR2 YYDKDF (reference sequence). The V end lost 0 bases, the J end lost 2 bases, and 4 bases lay between the germline ends.

This receptor was taken from a woman aged 25 to 39 with COVID-19, enrolled during active disease. The sample consisted of peripheral blood. This chain links TRBV15 with TRBJ1-2; the D is unclear. DNA of the CDR3: TGTGCCACCAGCAGAGATCTCAACTATGGCTACACCTTC. Translating gives CATSRDLNYGYTF.